This entry features one T cell receptor (beta chain) sequence. This specimen comes from a study of tumor T cells in aggressive B-cell lymphoma. Clones were read by immunoSEQ multiplex PCR, and TCRdb kept only the in-frame ones, dropping some. Of about 3,600 clones listed, just over 85% are singletons. V gave up 1 base and J gave up 2 bases, with 11 bases separating them. Germline lookup yields CDR1 SGHVS and CDR2 FNYEAQ. This CDR3 comprises 15 residues. The origin of this receptor is an adult with diffuse large B cell lymphoma. Sequencing was done on a sample of tumor tissue. The chain has TRBV7-6 and TRBJ2-5; the D gene is possibly TRBD2 (5 bases). The CDR3 is CASSLGAAVQETQYF. CDR3 nucleotides: TGTGCCAGCAGCTTAGGAGCGGCAGTTCAAGAGACCCAGTACTTC.